This entry lists 28 T cell receptor beta chains sequenced from one sample in a study of Ad26.COV2.S vaccination and SARS-CoV-2 variants. Sequenced by immunoSEQ multiplex PCR; TCRdb stores in-frame clones only, minus some. The sample carries a few hundred thousand clones, roughly 91% recorded once. The treatment was: over 15 received Ad26.COV2.S at low or high dose, single or two shots; several received placebo; per-sample allocation not given. Repertoires come from day 63 after the first vaccine or placebo injection. Here the sequenced sample was peripheral blood, taken in a trial of Ad26.COV2.S vaccine versus placebo. The receptors were sampled from a person between 18 and 59 years old who received the Ad26.COV2.S COVID-19 vaccine or a placebo.

This sequence joins TRBV7-8 and TRBJ1-6, with 9 bases fitting TRBD1. Germline loops: CDR1 SGHVS, CDR2 FQNEAQ. J lost 5 bases, V lost 5 bases, and 7 bases had no gene match. CDR3 size: 16 residues. The CDR3 sequence is CASSPTRTGDNSPLHF. The CDR3 DNA reads TGTGCCAGCAGCCCCACCCGGACAGGGGATAATTCACCCCTCCACTTT.

J is TRBJ2-5 and V is TRBV28; D call uncertain. Germline V gene sequence: CDR1 MDHEN, CDR2 SYDVKM. The germline V and J ends were trimmed by 1 base and 2 bases, with 5 bases remaining between them. This CDR3 has 13 amino acids. The CDR3 reads CASSLYRQETQYF. In DNA form, the CDR3 reads TGTGCCAGCAGTTTATACAGACAAGAGACCCAGTACTTC.

This sequence joins TRBV5-6 and TRBJ2-7, with TRBD2 matching 7 bases. The germline V gene has CDR1 SGHDT and CDR2 YYEEEE. CDR3 length equals 16 residues. V lost 4 bases and J lost 7; bases outside the gene matches: 17. The CDR3 DNA reads TGTGCCAGCAGCCCGCAAAATGGCGGGGGACCGGGAGAGCAGTACTTC. This sequence encodes CASSPQNGGGPGEQYF.

The chain uses TRBV10-3 and TRBJ2-1; possible D gene TRBD2, 7 bases. Germline CDR1 is ENHRY and CDR2 is SYGVKD. CDR3 length: 16 amino acids. The V and J ends lost 3 bases and 5 bases respectively, with 17 bases between them. The CDR3 bases are TGTGCCATCAGTGAAGTAGGGGGGGCCGCCAACAATGAGCAGTTCTTC. Its protein is CAISEVGGAANNEQFF.

The chain recombines TRBV4-1 with TRBJ2-5; 9 bases align to TRBD1. The CDR3 totals 14 residues. From germline, CDR1 is MGHRA and CDR2 YSYEKL. After removal of 4 bases from V and 4 bases from J, the junction contained 4 bases not matched to a gene. CDR3 DNA: TGCGCCAGCAGCCGAGGGGGACAGGGAGAGACCCAGTACTTC. This codes for CASSRGGQGETQYF.

This clone was seen a single time. The rearrangement links TRBV2 to TRBJ1-3; D may be TRBD1 (6 bases). Germline loops: CDR1 SNHLY, CDR2 FYNNEI. The CDR3 is 17 amino acids. V was cut by 2 bases and J by 3 bases, with 17 bases left in between. The CDR3 reads CASSEPRGQAGGNTIYF. DNA of the CDR3: TGTGCCAGCAGTGAACCCCGGGGGCAGGCGGGTGGAAACACCATATATTTT. Drawing the rest from reference TRBV2 and TRBJ1-3, the complete variable domain is EPEVTQTPSHQVTQMGQEVILRCVPISNHLYFYWYRQILGQKVEFLVSFYNNEISEKSEIFDDQFSVERPDGSNFTLKIRSTKLEDSAMYFCASSEPRGQAGGNTIYFGEGSWLTVV.

The rearrangement uses TRBV27 and TRBJ1-1; D call uncertain. CDR1 is MNHEY, CDR2 SMNVEV, per germline (reference sequence). CDR3 size: 13 residues. Trimming left V 8 bases short and J 1 base short, with 11 bases between. In DNA, the CDR3 is TGTGCCAGCGGAGTTGGGAAGAACACTGAAGCTTTCTTT. Translation gives CASGVGKNTEAFF.

V gene TRBV28 combines with J gene TRBJ1-3; D is unresolved. This CDR3 has 14 amino acids. Between the trimmed V and J ends, which lost 5 bases and 8 bases, there was a span of 16 bases. The germline V gene encodes CDR1 MDHEN and CDR2 SYDVKM. The CDR3 protein is CASSPAIGLDTIYF. Here the CDR3 DNA reads TGTGCCAGCAGTCCCGCCATAGGGCTGGACACCATATATTTT.

V usage is TRBV27 and J usage is TRBJ2-6; tentatively, D is TRBD1 (6 bases). V gave up 5 bases and J gave up 2 bases, with 13 bases separating them. CDR3 length: 16 amino acids. Germline V gene lookup returns CDR1 MNHEY and CDR2 SMNVEV (reference sequence). The CDR3 protein is CASSLPPGAGANVLTF. CDR3 sequence (DNA): TGTGCCAGCAGTCTACCTCCAGGGGCTGGGGCCAACGTCCTGACTTTC.

V usage is TRBV15 and J usage is TRBJ2-7; 12 positions agree with TRBD1. Germline CDR1 and CDR2: LNHNV and YYDKDF (reference sequence). Losses at the gene ends were 4 bases for V and 5 bases for J; bases not matched to a gene: 6. The CDR3 has 15 amino acids. CDR3: CATSTGGDRGHEQYF. CDR3 nucleotide sequence: TGTGCCACCAGCACTGGGGGGGACAGGGGGCACGAGCAGTACTTC.

This clone was observed a few times. The chain joins TRBV4-2 to TRBJ1-6; D is ambiguous. CDR1 LGHNA and CDR2 YNFKEQ come from the germline V gene. V was pared by 0 bases and J by 7 bases, with 13 bases between. The CDR3 sequence is 16 residues long. CDR3: CASSQEAVMANSPLHF. Written as DNA, the CDR3 is TGTGCCAGCAGCCAAGAGGCAGTAATGGCCAATTCACCCCTCCACTTT.

In regard to this clone: This same CDR3 is encoded by further DNA sequences in the sample. This chain connects TRBV18 to TRBJ2-3, with no clear D. Germline CDR1 reads KGHSH; CDR2 reads LQKENI. The CDR3 spans 12 residues. V was cut by 2 bases and J by 3 bases, with 3 bases left in between. This CDR3 is CASSPYTDTQYF. CDR3 coding DNA: TGTGCCAGCTCACCATATACAGATACGCAGTATTTT. The entire variable domain, with the rest obtained from reference TRBV18 and TRBJ2-3, is as follows: NAGVMQNPRHLVRRRGQEARLRCSPMKGHSHVYWYRQLPEEGLKFMVYLQKENIIDESGMPKERFSAEFPKEGPSILRIQQVVRGDSAAYFCASSPYTDTQYFGPGTRLTVL.

This sequence joins TRBV21-1 and TRBJ1-1; the table calls TRBD1, which could not be checked here. TRBV21-1 is deemed a pseudogene. The length of the CDR3 is 18 residues. CDR3 protein: CASSNRDRGRMGDTEAFF. The CDR3 nucleotides are TGTGCCAGCAGCAACCGGGACAGGGGGCGGATGGGGGACACTGAAGCTTTCTTT.

The V call is TRBV7-3, the J call TRBJ1-2, with D tentatively TRBD1 (5 bases). Germline V gene lookup returns CDR1 SGHTA and CDR2 FQGTGA. V lost 0 bases, J lost 5 bases, and 13 bases lay in between. The CDR3 covers 15 residues. The CDR3 DNA sequence: TGTGCCAGCAGCTTAACGCCCGGGACGGATTATGGCTACACCTTC. Encoded protein: CASSLTPGTDYGYTF.

The rearrangement joins TRBV27 to TRBJ2-3; 7 positions agree with TRBD1. The germline V gene encodes CDR1 MNHEY and CDR2 SMNVEV (reference sequence). The length of the CDR3 is 14 residues. Trimming removed 3 bases from V and 6 bases from J; junction bases left unmatched: 6. Here the CDR3 DNA reads TGTGCCAGCAGTTTTGACAGGGTTTCCGATACGCAGTATTTT. Translating gives CASSFDRVSDTQYF.

This clone came up once. This chain joins TRBV27 and TRBJ2-7; 8 positions match TRBD1. V was pared by 6 bases and J by 3 bases, with 10 bases of the junction left unmatched. The CDR3 is made up of 15 amino acids. Germline loops: CDR1 MNHEY, CDR2 SMNVEV (reference sequence). The CDR3 sequence is CASSLRVGQDYEQYF. The CDR3 DNA is TGTGCCAGCAGCCTAAGGGTGGGACAGGACTACGAGCAGTACTTC.

CDR3: CASRDLSTDTQYF. DNA for the CDR3: TGTGCCAGTCGGGACTTAAGCACAGATACGCAGTATTTT. The chain uses TRBV19 and TRBJ2-3; D possibly corresponds to TRBD2 (6 bases). Germline assignment: CDR1 LNHDA and CDR2 SQIVND (reference sequence). The length of the CDR3 is 13 residues. V lost 8 bases to trimming and J lost 0 bases, with 9 bases between them.

V usage is TRBV6-5 and J usage is TRBJ1-6; 11 bases are shared with TRBD1. Losses at the gene ends were 6 bases for V and 2 bases for J; bases not matched to a gene: 0. This CDR3 comprises 15 residues. CDR1 is MNHEY, CDR2 SVGAGI, per germline. The CDR3 DNA reads as TGTGCCAGCAGGGGACAGGGGGCCTATAATTCACCCCTCCACTTT. Translated: CASRGQGAYNSPLHF.

The V gene is TRBV7-2, the J gene TRBJ1-3, with D possibly matching TRBD1 (6 bases). Germline V CDR1 and CDR2: SGHTA, FQGNSA. The CDR3 runs 14 residues. V was cut by 1 base and J by 10 bases, with 14 bases left in between. CDR3 in amino acids: CASSLEGGYGTIYF. In DNA, the CDR3 is TGTGCCAGCAGCTTAGAGGGGGGTTACGGGACCATATATTTT.

This chain uses TRBV5-5 with TRBJ1-5; 11 positions match TRBD1. From germline, CDR1 is SGHKS and CDR2 YYEKEE (reference sequence). Trimming at V came to 6 bases and at J to 4 bases, leaving 6 bases not matched to a gene. The CDR3 extends over 15 amino acids. The CDR3 here is CASTRTGGSNQPQHF. As DNA, the CDR3 is TGTGCCAGCACCAGGACAGGGGGCTCGAATCAGCCCCAGCATTTT.

The rearrangement joins TRBV6-6 to TRBJ1-6; 7 bases align to TRBD1. The germline V gene encodes CDR1 MNHNY and CDR2 SVGAGI (reference sequence). The V gene end was trimmed by 4 bases and the J gene end by 7 bases; junction bases not matched to a gene: 7. This CDR3 has 15 residues. As DNA, the CDR3 is TGTGCCAGCAGTTTCGACAGGGTAGGGAATTCACCCCTCCACTTT. Translation gives CASSFDRVGNSPLHF.

CDR3 region: CASSKTTGWVSYNEQFF. CDR3 nucleotides: TGTGCCAGCAGCAAGACAACAGGGTGGGTCTCCTACAATGAGCAGTTCTTC. The chain carries TRBV5-8 and TRBJ2-1, with D perhaps TRBD1 (6 bases). In germline, CDR1 is SGHTS, CDR2 YDEGEE. The CDR3 loop spans 17 amino acids. V was shortened by 4 bases and J by 0 bases, with 17 bases between the two germline ends.

The J gene is TRBJ1-6, the V gene TRBV6-5; the D gene is possibly TRBD1 (5 bases). Trimming pared 7 bases from V and 12 bases from J, leaving 16 bases between. The CDR3 totals 13 residues. The germline CDR1 and CDR2 sequences are MNHEY and SVGAGI. The CDR3 sequence is CASTKGPREPLHF. CDR3 nucleotides: TGTGCCAGCACGAAGGGGCCCAGGGAACCCCTCCACTTT.

The chain joins TRBV9 to TRBJ1-1; 10 nucleotides agree with TRBD1. The CDR3 spans 18 residues. Germline V lookup: CDR1 SGDLS, CDR2 YYNGEE. Trimming took 0 bases from V and 5 from J; bases not matched to a gene: 13. The CDR3 region has the DNA TGTGCCAGCAGCGTAGGGTTTGGGACAGGGGACCGTGGGACTGAAGCTTTCTTT. Its translation: CASSVGFGTGDRGTEAFF.

This clone was detected a few times. This chain links TRBV5-4 with TRBJ2-7; TRBD1 or TRBD2 may be the D gene (5 bases each). The V gene's germline CDR1 is SGHNT and CDR2 YYREEE (reference sequence). With 4 bases removed from V and 0 bases from J, the gap between germline ends came to 8 bases. The CDR3 contains 13 residues. The CDR3 DNA follows: TGTGCCAGCAGCGGGGGTAGCTCCTACGAGCAGTACTTC. Translated, it gives CASSGGSSYEQYF.

This chain joins TRBV20-1 and TRBJ1-1; no definite D call. This CDR3 has 10 amino acids. With 5 bases removed from V and 9 bases from J, the gap between germline ends came to 10 bases. In germline, CDR1 is DFQATT, CDR2 SNEGSKA (reference sequence). CDR3 DNA: TGCAGTGCTTCGACCGTCAAAGCTTTCTTT. Protein product: CSASTVKAFF.

The chain combines TRBV20-1 with TRBJ2-7; 9 bases are shared with TRBD2. The CDR3 has 15 residues. Per germline, CDR1 DFQATT and CDR2 SNEGSKA (reference sequence). V shed 3 bases and J 3 bases; nucleotides not matched to a gene: 9. The CDR3 reads CSASSGRGGGYEQYF. The DNA of the CDR3 is TGCAGTGCTAGTTCTGGGCGGGGGGGCGGCTACGAGCAGTACTTC.

V and J are TRBV6-5 and TRBJ2-5; perhaps TRBD2 as D (6 bases). Trimming stripped 5 bases from V and 2 bases from J, with 12 bases between. The CDR3 is 14 amino acids. The V gene's germline CDR1 is MNHEY and CDR2 SVGAGI. DNA for the CDR3: TGTGCCAGCAGTAGGAGCGGGTCGCAAGAGACCCAGTACTTC. This sequence encodes CASSRSGSQETQYF.